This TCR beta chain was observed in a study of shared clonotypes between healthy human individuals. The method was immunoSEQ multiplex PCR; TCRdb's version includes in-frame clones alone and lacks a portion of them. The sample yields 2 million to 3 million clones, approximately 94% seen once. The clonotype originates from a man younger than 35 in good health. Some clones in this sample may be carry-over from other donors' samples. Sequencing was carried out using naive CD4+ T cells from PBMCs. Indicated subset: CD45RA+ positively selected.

The CDR3 DNA reads as TGTGCCAGCAGTGAAATAAGGGGCCGAGGCACAGATACGCAGTATTTT. Amino acid sequence: CASSEIRGRGTDTQYF. This chain links TRBV25-1 with TRBJ2-3, with D maybe TRBD1 (5 bases). Trimming took off 2 bases at V and 1 base at J, with 13 bases between the two ends. Germline values: CDR1 MGHDK, CDR2 SYGVNS. This CDR3 comprises 16 residues.